Here is one TCR beta chain with its context. Sample time point: pre-sensitization, week 0. Treatment described: therapeutic diphenylcyclopropenone sensitization with weekly scalp DPC. Blood was drawn before each patch test was applied. The data were taken from a study of human T cells and chemical hapten exposure. For the library, individual cDNA molecules each received unique molecular identifiers. TCRdb ran MiXCR on the RACE reads and lists one entry per CDR3 protein. The repertoire holds approximately 180,000 distinct CDR3 sequences, with 25% to 35% as singletons. Germline V gives CDR1 ENHRY, CDR2 SYGVKD. This CDR3 has 13 amino acids. Trimming took 8 bases from V and 0 from J, leaving 11 bases between them.

This sequence joins TRBV10-3 and TRBJ2-7; possibly TRBD1 for D (5 bases). This material consisted of whole blood, taken in connection with sensitization to the hapten diphenylcyclopropenone (DPC). This TCR was recovered from a woman under 40 with alopecia areata. Some clones in this sample may be carry-over from other donors' samples. CDR3 region: CAISVGPSYEQYF. CDR3 DNA sequence: TGTGCCATCTCCGTGGGGCCCTCCTACGAGCAGTACTTC.